The source of this T cell receptor (beta chain) is a study of identical twins. Germline CDR1 is SGHRS and CDR2 is YFSETQ. V lost 0 bases and J lost 2, with 11 bases in between. The CDR3 spans 15 residues. One entry per CDR3 protein results from TCRdb running MiXCR on the 5' RACE reads. In the table there are 700,000 to 950,000 distinct CDR3 sequences, 9% to 15% of which are singletons. This clonotype was recorded a few times. The data were also submitted as part of a second study, on yellow fever vaccine responses in identical twins.

The receptor was isolated from a woman aged 18-30 years in good health. The chain employs TRBV5-1 and TRBJ2-5, with no clear D. The sequencing input was PBMCs. CDR3 in DNA: TGCGCCAGCAGCTTGGGAGCGACCGCACAAGAGACCCAGTACTTC. Residues: CASSLGATAQETQYF.